This T cell receptor (beta chain) was identified during a study of cytomegalovirus exposure and HLA in healthy donors. General study results and limits: In vitro, three CMV-associated chains proved specific for CMV antigens. A likely sequencing artifact accounted for one observed cluster of highly shared sequence variants. According to the study, around 160 TCR beta chains were cytomegalovirus-associated.

Primers included in the PCR were 60 Vbeta and 13 Jbeta primers. Assay: immunoSEQ multiplex PCR; the TCRdb copy retains only in-frame clones and omits some. The sample holds around 120,000 clones, roughly 80% seen once. For this clone: The antigen is not known.

The donors gave bone marrow, and they were healthy. Germline V gives CDR1 SNHLY, CDR2 FYNNEI. The CDR3 totals 14 residues. Germline trimming cut 6 bases from V and 10 bases from J; bases unmatched to any gene: 6. This clonotype was obtained from a man aged 55 to 70 in good health and CMV-seropositive. This sequence joins TRBV2 and TRBJ1-6, with TRBD1 matching over 10 bases. What was sequenced was PBMCs. Written as DNA, the CDR3 is TGTGCCAGCAGCGCCGACAGGGGGCAGTCACCCCTCCACTTT. As protein: CASSADRGQSPLHF.